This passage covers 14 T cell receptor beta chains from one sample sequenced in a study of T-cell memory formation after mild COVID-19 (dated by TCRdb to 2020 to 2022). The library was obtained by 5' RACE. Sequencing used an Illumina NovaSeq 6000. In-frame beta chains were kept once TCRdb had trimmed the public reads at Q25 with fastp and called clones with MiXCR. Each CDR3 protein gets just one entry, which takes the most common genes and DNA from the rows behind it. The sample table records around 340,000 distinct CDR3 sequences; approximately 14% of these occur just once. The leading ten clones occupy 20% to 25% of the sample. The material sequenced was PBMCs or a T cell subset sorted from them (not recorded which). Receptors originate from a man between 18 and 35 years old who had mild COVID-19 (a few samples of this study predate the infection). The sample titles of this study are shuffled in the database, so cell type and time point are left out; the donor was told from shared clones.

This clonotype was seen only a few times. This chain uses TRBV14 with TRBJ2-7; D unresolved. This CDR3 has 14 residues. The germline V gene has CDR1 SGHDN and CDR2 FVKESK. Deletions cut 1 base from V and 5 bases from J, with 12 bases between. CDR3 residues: CASSQVPTVDEQYV. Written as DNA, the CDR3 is TGTGCCAGCAGCCAAGTTCCTACAGTCGACGAGCAGTACGTC.

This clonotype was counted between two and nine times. In nucleotides, the CDR3 is TGTGCCAGCAGTTTGGAACAGGGGTATGAGCAGTTCTTC. It codes for CASSLEQGYEQFF. V gene TRBV27 combines with J gene TRBJ2-1; 7 nucleotides line up with TRBD1. The germline V gene encodes CDR1 MNHEY and CDR2 SMNVEV (reference sequence). The V and J ends lost 3 bases and 8 bases, in that order; junction bases with no gene match: 4. The CDR3 contains 13 residues.

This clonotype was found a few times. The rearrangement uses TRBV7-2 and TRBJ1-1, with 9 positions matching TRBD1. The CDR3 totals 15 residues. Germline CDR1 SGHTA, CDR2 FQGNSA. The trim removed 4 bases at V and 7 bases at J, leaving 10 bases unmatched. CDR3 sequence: CASSSQTGQGFEAFF. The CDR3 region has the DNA TGTGCCAGCAGCTCACAGACCGGACAGGGGTTTGAAGCTTTCTTT. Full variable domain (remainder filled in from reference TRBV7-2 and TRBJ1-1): GAGVSQSPSNKVTEKGKDVELRCDPISGHTALYWYRQSLGQGLEFLIYFQGNSAPDKSGLPSDRFSAERTGGSVSTLTIQRTQQEDSAVYLCASSSQTGQGFEAFFGQGTRLTVV.

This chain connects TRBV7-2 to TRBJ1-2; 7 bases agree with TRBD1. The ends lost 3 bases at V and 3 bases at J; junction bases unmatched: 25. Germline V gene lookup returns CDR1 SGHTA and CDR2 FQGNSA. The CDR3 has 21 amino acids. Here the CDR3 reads CASSLIEIGGDSMVGHYGYTF. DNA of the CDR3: TGTGCCAGCAGCTTGATTGAAATTGGGGGGGACAGTATGGTCGGGCACTATGGCTACACCTTC.

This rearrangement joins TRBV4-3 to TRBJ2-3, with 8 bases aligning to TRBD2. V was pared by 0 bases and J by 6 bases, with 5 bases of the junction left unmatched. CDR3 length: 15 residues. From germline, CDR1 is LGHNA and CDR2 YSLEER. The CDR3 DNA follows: TGCGCCAGCAGCCAAGATCCGGCTAGCGGGGATACGCAGTATTTT. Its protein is CASSQDPASGDTQYF.

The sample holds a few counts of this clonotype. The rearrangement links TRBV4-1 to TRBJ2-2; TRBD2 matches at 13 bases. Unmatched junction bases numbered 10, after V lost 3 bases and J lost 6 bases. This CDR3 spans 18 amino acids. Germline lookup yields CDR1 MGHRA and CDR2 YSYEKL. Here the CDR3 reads CASSHLGLAGSGSGELFF. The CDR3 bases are TGCGCCAGCAGCCACCTGGGACTAGCGGGGTCCGGTTCCGGGGAGCTGTTTTTT.

CDR3 nucleotide sequence: TGTGCCAGCAGATTGACAGGGGGGAACATTCAGTACTTC. Translating gives CASRLTGGNIQYF. The chain is built from TRBV6-1 and TRBJ2-4, with 9 positions matching TRBD1. This CDR3 region has 13 residues. Trimming cost V 6 bases and J 7 bases; bases outside gene matches: 4. Germline loops: CDR1 MNHNS, CDR2 SASEGT.

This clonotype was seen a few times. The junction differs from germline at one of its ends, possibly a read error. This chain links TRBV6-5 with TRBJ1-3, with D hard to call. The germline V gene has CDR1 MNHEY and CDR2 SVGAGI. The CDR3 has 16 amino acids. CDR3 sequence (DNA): TGTGCCAGCAGTGACAAGCTGGCCAGCTCTGGAAACACCATATACTTT. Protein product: CASSDKLASSGNTIYF.

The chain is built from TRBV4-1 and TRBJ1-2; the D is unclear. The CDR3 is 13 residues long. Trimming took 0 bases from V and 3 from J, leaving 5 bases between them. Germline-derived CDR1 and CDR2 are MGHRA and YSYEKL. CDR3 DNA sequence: TGCGCCAGCAGCCAAGATTCCCACTATGGCTACACCTTC. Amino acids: CASSQDSHYGYTF.

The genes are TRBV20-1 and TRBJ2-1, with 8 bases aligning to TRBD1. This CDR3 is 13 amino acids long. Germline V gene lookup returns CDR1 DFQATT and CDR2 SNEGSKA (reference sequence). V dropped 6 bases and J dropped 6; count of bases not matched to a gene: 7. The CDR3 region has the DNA TGCAGTGCACCAGGACAGGGTGGCAATGAGCAGTTCTTC. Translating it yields CSAPGQGGNEQFF.

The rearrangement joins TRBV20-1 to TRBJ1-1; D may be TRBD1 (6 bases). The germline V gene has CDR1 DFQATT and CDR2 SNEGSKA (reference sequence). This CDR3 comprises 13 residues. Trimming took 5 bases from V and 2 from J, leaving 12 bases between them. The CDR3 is CSAPRTANTEAFF. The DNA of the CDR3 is TGCAGTGCTCCCCGGACAGCCAACACTGAAGCTTTCTTT.

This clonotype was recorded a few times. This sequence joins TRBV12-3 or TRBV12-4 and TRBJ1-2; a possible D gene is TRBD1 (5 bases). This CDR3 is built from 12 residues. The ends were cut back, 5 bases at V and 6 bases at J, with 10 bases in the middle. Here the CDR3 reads CASSTGTDGYTF. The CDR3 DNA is TGTGCCAGCAGTACCGGGACGGATGGCTACACCTTC.

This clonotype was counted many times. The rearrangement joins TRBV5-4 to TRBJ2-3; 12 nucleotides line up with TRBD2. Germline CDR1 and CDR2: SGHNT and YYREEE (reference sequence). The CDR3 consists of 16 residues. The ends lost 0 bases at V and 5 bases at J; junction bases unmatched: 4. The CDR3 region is CASSLDGGLAGDTQYF. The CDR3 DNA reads TGTGCCAGCAGCTTGGACGGGGGACTAGCGGGAGATACGCAGTATTTT.

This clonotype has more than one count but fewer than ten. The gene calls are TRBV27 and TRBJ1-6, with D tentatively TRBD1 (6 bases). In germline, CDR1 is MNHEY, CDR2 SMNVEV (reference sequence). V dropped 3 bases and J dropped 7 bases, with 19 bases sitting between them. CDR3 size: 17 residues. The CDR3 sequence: CASSFWGGRARNSPLHF. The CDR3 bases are TGTGCCAGCAGTTTTTGGGGGGGCAGGGCGAGAAATTCACCCCTCCACTTT.